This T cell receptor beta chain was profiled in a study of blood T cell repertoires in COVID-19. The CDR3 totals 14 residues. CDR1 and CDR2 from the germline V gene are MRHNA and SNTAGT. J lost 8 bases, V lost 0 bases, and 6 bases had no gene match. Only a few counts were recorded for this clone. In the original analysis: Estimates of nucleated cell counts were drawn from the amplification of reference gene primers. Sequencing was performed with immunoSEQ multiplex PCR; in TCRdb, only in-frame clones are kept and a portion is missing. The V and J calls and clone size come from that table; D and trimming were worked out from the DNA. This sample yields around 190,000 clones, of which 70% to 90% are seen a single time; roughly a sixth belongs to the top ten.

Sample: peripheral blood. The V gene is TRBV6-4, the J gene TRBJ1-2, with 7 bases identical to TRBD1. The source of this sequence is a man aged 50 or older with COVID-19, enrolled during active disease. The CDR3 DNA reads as TGTGCCAGCAGTGACTCGGACAGGAGGCCCGGCTACACCTTC. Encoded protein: CASSDSDRRPGYTF.